The 20 T cell receptor beta chains listed next were all sequenced from one sample in a study of vaccination effects on CD4 cells after COVID-19. These receptors' targets are unknown. Sequenced by immunoSEQ multiplex PCR; TCRdb stores in-frame clones only, minus some. Of some 69,000 clones in the sample, around 70% were seen once. CD4+ T cells specific for antigen were expanded with viral peptide pools by the ViraFEST assay before sequencing. Culturing for about ten days preceded CD4+ T cell isolation. Each participant was administered two doses of either the BNT162b2 or the mRNA-1273 vaccine. The sequenced sample was CD4+ T cells from PBMCs cultured with HCoV-229E spike peptides, obtained after COVID-19 vaccination. Receptors originate from a human donor who received a COVID-19 vaccine.

This sequence joins TRBV3-1 (or the pseudogene TRBV3-2) and TRBJ1-1, with 9 bases fitting TRBD1. The V gene end was trimmed by 1 base and the J gene end by 1 base; junction bases not matched to a gene: 19. The germline V gene has CDR1 LGHDT and CDR2 YNNKEL (reference sequence). CDR3 length equals 21 residues. The CDR3 is CASSQGTSRTGVYLGNTEAFF. The CDR3 DNA follows: TGTGCCAGCAGCCAAGGAACTTCCCGGACAGGGGTATACCTCGGGAACACTGAAGCTTTCTTT.

The rearrangement joins TRBV24-1 to TRBJ1-2; 11 bases match TRBD1. Germline assignment: CDR1 KGHDR and CDR2 SFDVKD. Unmatched junction bases numbered 6, after V lost 3 bases and J lost 4 bases. This CDR3 has 16 residues. This CDR3 reads CATSDPGTGGIYGYTF. In DNA form, the CDR3 reads TGTGCCACCAGTGATCCTGGGACAGGGGGAATCTATGGCTACACCTTC.

The V call is TRBV6-5, the J call TRBJ2-1; D possibly corresponds to TRBD1 (6 bases). CDR1 MNHEY and CDR2 SVGAGI come from the germline V gene. Trimming removed 5 bases at V and 6 bases at J, with 14 bases between. This CDR3 is 14 amino acids long. CDR3 sequence: CASSQGIFGNEQFF. As DNA, the CDR3 is TGTGCCAGCAGTCAGGGGATTTTCGGCAATGAGCAGTTCTTC.

The V and J genes are TRBV18 and TRBJ1-1, with D maybe TRBD1 (5 bases). Germline-derived CDR1 and CDR2 are KGHSH and LQKENI. Trimming took off 6 bases at V and 1 base at J, with 12 bases between the two ends. The CDR3 length is 14 residues. The CDR3 sequence: CASSPGRTNTEAFF. CDR3 nucleotide sequence: TGTGCCAGCTCCCCGGGACGGACGAACACTGAAGCTTTCTTT.

The chain recombines TRBV5-1 with TRBJ2-3; perhaps TRBD1 as D (6 bases). The germline CDR1 and CDR2 sequences are SGHRS and YFSETQ. The V end lost 7 bases, the J end lost 4 bases, and 16 bases lay between the germline ends. There are 14 residues in the CDR3. The CDR3 nucleotides read TGCGCCAGCGGGCAGGGGAGTTTCTCAGATACGCAGTATTTT. It codes for CASGQGSFSDTQYF.

V is TRBV7-2 and J is TRBJ2-6; D not certain. Trimming cost V 1 base and J 1 base, with 2 bases left between them. CDR3 length equals 14 residues. Germline assignment: CDR1 SGHTA and CDR2 FQGNSA. The CDR3 bases are TGTGCCAGCAGCTTAGAATCTGGGGCCAACGTCCTGACTTTC. It yields the protein CASSLESGANVLTF.

J is TRBJ1-5 and V is TRBV19; 7 positions agree with TRBD1. The CDR3 spans 16 residues. Germline assignment: CDR1 LNHDA and CDR2 SQIVND (reference sequence). J lost 3 bases, V lost 1 base, and 6 bases had no gene match. CDR3 region: CASSIGQGINNQPQHF. The CDR3 region has the DNA TGTGCCAGTAGTATAGGACAGGGCATTAACAATCAGCCCCAGCATTTT.

This clone was found a few times. The genes are TRBV2 and TRBJ2-2; 10 nucleotides agree with TRBD2. CDR3 length equals 16 residues. Losses at the gene ends were 3 bases for V and 7 bases for J; bases not matched to a gene: 8. Looked up from germline, CDR1 is SNHLY and CDR2 is FYNNEI. Here the CDR3 reads CASSDRLAGSGGELFF. In DNA form, the CDR3 reads TGTGCCAGCAGTGATCGACTAGCGGGCTCTGGCGGGGAGCTGTTTTTT.

CDR3 in DNA: TGTGCCAGCAGCTTTTTTGGTACTCAACAAATCAGCGGGGCCCAGCATTTT. Encoded protein: CASSFFGTQQISGAQHF. This chain connects TRBV5-6 to TRBJ1-5; D gene uncertain. The germline gives CDR1 SGHDT, CDR2 YYEEEE. The CDR3 is 17 residues long. Trimming cost V 2 bases and J 11 bases, with 26 bases left between them.

This chain links TRBV7-9 with TRBJ2-7, with a weak D call TRBD1 (6 bases). In germline, CDR1 is SEHNR, CDR2 FQNEAQ (reference sequence). The CDR3 loop spans 13 amino acids. V was shortened by 5 bases and J by 1 base, with 9 bases between the two germline ends. The CDR3 region has the DNA TGTGCCAGCAGCGTGACAGGATCCTACGAGCAGTACGTC. It encodes CASSVTGSYEQYV.

V is TRBV18 and J is TRBJ2-3; perhaps TRBD1 as D (5 bases). The germline V gene encodes CDR1 KGHSH and CDR2 LQKENI. The CDR3 extends over 14 amino acids. Trimming took 6 bases from V and 2 from J, leaving 12 bases between them. This chain's CDR3 is CASSLTEYTDTQYF. In DNA form, the CDR3 reads TGTGCCAGCTCCCTGACAGAGTACACAGATACGCAGTATTTT.

The rearrangement joins TRBV11-3 to TRBJ2-7; D call uncertain. Trimming left V 7 bases short and J 2 bases short, with 18 bases between. CDR1 is SGHNT, CDR2 YENEEA, per germline. There are 15 residues in the CDR3. The DNA of the CDR3 is TGTGCCAGCACCGCTTATGGAGAATTCACCTACGAGCAGTACGTC. Translation gives CASTAYGEFTYEQYV.

J is TRBJ1-4 and V is TRBV12-5; D call uncertain. V lost 0 bases and J lost 8, with 4 bases in between. CDR1 and CDR2 (germline): LGHNT, FRNRAP. This CDR3 is 12 amino acids long. The CDR3 DNA reads TGTGCTAGTGGTTTGGTACGGGAAAAACTGTTTTTT. It yields the protein CASGLVREKLFF.

There are a few counts of this clone. The chain links TRBV5-1 to TRBJ1-4; D not resolved. The length of the CDR3 is 14 residues. Deletions cut 1 base from V and 5 bases from J, with 9 bases between. Germline CDR1 is SGHRS and CDR2 is YFSETQ. CDR3 loop: CASSLQASNEKLFF. The CDR3 DNA sequence: TGCGCCAGCAGCTTGCAGGCTTCGAATGAAAAACTGTTTTTT.

V gene TRBV12-5 combines with J gene TRBJ1-5; D ambiguous. The CDR3 has 12 residues. Germline V gene data show CDR1 as LGHNT and CDR2 as FRNRAP. V was clipped by 0 bases and J by 7 bases, with 4 bases between them. This CDR3 is CASGLVLQPQHF. The DNA for the CDR3 is TGTGCTAGTGGTTTGGTTCTACAGCCCCAGCATTTT.

The chain is built from TRBV7-9 and TRBJ1-3, with unresolved D. Germline CDR1 and CDR2: SEHNR and FQNEAQ (reference sequence). With 2 bases removed from V and 1 base from J, the gap between germline ends came to 6 bases. The CDR3 is 14 amino acids. CDR3 protein: CASSLRGSGNTIYF. The CDR3, as DNA: TGTGCCAGCAGCTTACGAGGGTCTGGAAACACCATATATTTT.

The chain is built from TRBV9 and TRBJ2-3, with TRBD2 matching 7 bases. The CDR3 extends over 16 amino acids. V shed 3 bases and J 2 bases; nucleotides not matched to a gene: 9. Germline loops: CDR1 SGDLS, CDR2 YYNGEE. The CDR3 DNA reads TGTGCCAGCAGCGAGCGGGGCCTCGGGGTCACAGATACGCAGTATTTT. This codes for CASSERGLGVTDTQYF. The variable domain in full, completed from reference TRBV9 and TRBJ2-3, reads DSGVTQTPKHLITATGQRVTLRCSPRSGDLSVYWYQQSLDQGLQFLIQYYNGEERAKGNILERFSAQQFPDLHSELNLSSLELGDSALYFCASSERGLGVTDTQYFGPGTRLTVL.

V usage is TRBV11-2 and J usage is TRBJ1-2; the D gene is possibly TRBD1 (6 bases). Trimming stripped 5 bases from V and 4 bases from J, with 23 bases between. Looked up from germline, CDR1 is SGHAT and CDR2 is FQNNGV. CDR3 length: 17 residues. The chain's CDR3 is CASSLRQPGAKGYGYTF. In DNA, the CDR3 is TGTGCCAGCAGCCTCCGCCAGCCGGGGGCTAAGGGCTATGGCTACACCTTC.

The V and J genes are TRBV5-1 and TRBJ2-3; TRBD1 aligns across 7 bases. V trimming: 4 bases; J trimming: 0 bases; junction bases outside the gene matches: 11. Germline CDR1 reads SGHRS; CDR2 reads YFSETQ. This CDR3 contains 17 residues. The CDR3 DNA is TGCGCCAGCAGCCCGGCTCCGACAGGGACCAGCACAGATACGCAGTATTTT. This sequence encodes CASSPAPTGTSTDTQYF.

J is TRBJ1-1 and V is TRBV2; D is unclear. The germline V gene has CDR1 SNHLY and CDR2 FYNNEI. This CDR3 has 14 amino acids. Trimming removed 7 bases at V and 0 bases at J, with 12 bases between. The CDR3 DNA is TGTGCCAGCACCTCGGACGGGCTGAACACTGAAGCTTTCTTT. Amino acid sequence: CASTSDGLNTEAFF.